This TCR beta chain was sequenced during a study of tissue T cells after allogeneic stem cell transplantation. TCRdb's table, derived via immunoSEQ multiplex PCR, lists solely in-frame clones and lacks some. The repertoire holds approximately 11,000 clones, with about two thirds as singletons. CDR3 length equals 14 residues. Deletions cut 3 bases from V and 4 bases from J, with 12 bases between. The germline V gene has CDR1 MNHEY and CDR2 SMNVEV (reference sequence). General observations from the study: Limitations included a small, clinically heterogeneous cohort and limited sampling depth. Blood and spleen captured only part of the tissue TCR repertoire. Motif-based clustering found tissue-specific repertoire signatures shared across patients, though few clones were shared.

This clone was seen more than once but under ten times. Its antigen is currently unknown. This sequence was found in a woman between 18 and 55 years old with breast cancer. The chain links TRBV27 to TRBJ1-1; possible D gene TRBD1, 6 bases. The material was tissue from the right colon, obtained at autopsy. Here the CDR3 DNA reads TGTGCCAGCAGTTTCTTAGGGGGGGGCACTGAAGCTTTCTTT. As protein: CASSFLGGGTEAFF.